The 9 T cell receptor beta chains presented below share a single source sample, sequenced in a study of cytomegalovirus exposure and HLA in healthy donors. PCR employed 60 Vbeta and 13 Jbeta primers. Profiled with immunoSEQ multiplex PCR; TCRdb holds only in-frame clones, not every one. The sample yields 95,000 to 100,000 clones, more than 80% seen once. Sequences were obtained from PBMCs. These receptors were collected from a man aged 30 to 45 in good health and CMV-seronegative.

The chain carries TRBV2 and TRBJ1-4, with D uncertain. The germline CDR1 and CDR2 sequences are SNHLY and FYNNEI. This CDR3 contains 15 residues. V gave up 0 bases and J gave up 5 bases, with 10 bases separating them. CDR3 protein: CASSEAIAMNEKLFF. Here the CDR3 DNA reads TGTGCCAGCAGTGAAGCGATAGCTATGAATGAAAAACTGTTTTTT.

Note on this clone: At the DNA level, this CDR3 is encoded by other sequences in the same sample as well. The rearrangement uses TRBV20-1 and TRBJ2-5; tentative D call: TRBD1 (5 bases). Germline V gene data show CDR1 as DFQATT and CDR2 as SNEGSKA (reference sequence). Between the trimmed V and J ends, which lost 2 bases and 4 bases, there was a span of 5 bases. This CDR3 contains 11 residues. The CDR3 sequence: CSARQGETQYF. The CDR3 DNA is TGCAGTGCTAGACAGGGAGAGACCCAGTACTTC.

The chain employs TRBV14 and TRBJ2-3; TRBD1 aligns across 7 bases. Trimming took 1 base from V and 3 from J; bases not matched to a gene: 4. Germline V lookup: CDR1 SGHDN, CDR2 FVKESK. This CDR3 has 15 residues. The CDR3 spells CASSQGRGRTDTQYF. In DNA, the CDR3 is TGTGCCAGCAGCCAAGGAAGGGGGCGTACAGATACGCAGTATTTT. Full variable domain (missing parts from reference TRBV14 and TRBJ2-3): EAGVTQFPSHSVIEKGQTVTLRCDPISGHDNLYWYRRVMGKEIKFLLHFVKESKQDESGMPNNRFLAERTGGTYSTLKVQPAELEDSGVYFCASSQGRGRTDTQYFGPGTRLTVL.

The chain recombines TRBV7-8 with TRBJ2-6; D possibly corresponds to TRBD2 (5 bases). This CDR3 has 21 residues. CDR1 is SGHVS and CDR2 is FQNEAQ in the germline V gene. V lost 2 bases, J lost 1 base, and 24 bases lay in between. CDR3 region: CASSLRRVGPVDFSGANVLTF. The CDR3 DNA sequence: TGTGCCAGCAGCTTACGGCGGGTCGGGCCAGTGGATTTTTCTGGGGCCAACGTCCTGACTTTC.

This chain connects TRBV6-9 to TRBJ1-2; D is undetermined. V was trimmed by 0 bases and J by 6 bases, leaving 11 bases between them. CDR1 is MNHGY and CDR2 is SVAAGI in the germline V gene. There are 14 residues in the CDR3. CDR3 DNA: TGTGCCAGCAGTTATTCAGAGAATTGCGATGGCTACACCTTC. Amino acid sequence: CASSYSENCDGYTF.

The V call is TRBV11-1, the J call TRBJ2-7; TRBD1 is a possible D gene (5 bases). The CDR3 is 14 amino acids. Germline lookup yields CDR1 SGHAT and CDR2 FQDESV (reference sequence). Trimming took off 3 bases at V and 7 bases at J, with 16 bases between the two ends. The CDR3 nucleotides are TGTGCCAGCAGCTTGAGCACAGGCGAAGGGGAGCAGTACTTC. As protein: CASSLSTGEGEQYF.

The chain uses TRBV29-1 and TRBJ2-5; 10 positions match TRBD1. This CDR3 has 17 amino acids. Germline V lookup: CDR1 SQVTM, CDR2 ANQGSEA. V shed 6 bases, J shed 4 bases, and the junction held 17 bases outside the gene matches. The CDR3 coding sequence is TGCAGCGTACGAAAATCCGCACGGACAGGGGGGGTAGAGACCCAGTACTTC. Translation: CSVRKSARTGGVETQYF.

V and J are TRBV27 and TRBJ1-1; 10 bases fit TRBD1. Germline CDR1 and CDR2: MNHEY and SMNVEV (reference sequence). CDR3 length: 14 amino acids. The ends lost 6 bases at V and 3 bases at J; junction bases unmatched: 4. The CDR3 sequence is CASSPGQGDTEAFF. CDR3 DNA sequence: TGTGCCAGCAGCCCCGGACAGGGGGACACTGAAGCTTTCTTT.

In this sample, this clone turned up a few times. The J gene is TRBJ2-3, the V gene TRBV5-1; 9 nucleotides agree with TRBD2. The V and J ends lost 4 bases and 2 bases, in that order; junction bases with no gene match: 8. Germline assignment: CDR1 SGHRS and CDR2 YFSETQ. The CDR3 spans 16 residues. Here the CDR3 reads CASSDATSGTTDTQYF. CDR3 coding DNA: TGCGCCAGCAGCGATGCGACTAGCGGAACCACAGATACGCAGTATTTT.